This TCR beta chain was identified in a study of T cell responses to AZD1222 COVID-19 vaccine. TCRdb keeps only in-frame clones here, not all; method: immunoSEQ multiplex PCR. The top ten hold approximately 1.8% of the sample, which has 140,000 or so clones, over 85% seen once. V lost 0 bases to trimming and J lost 3 bases, with 6 bases between them. Germline values: CDR1 LGHDT, CDR2 YNNKEL (reference sequence). This CDR3 contains 13 residues. Concerning this clone itself: Its antigen is unidentified.

Findings of the study overall: CD4 TCRs linked to vaccination spanned spike, dominating at 160-218 and 743-854.

The chain combines TRBV3-1 (or the pseudogene TRBV3-2) with TRBJ2-7; D unclear. The source is an adult who received the AZD1222 COVID-19 vaccine. Sequenced material: peripheral blood, taken 28 days after the second AZD1222 dose. CDR3 sequence reads: CASSQEVSYEQYF. The CDR3, as DNA: TGTGCCAGCAGCCAAGAGGTCAGCTACGAGCAGTACTTC.